This entry concerns a single TCR beta chain. Antigen specificity is unknown. The CDR3 contains 15 residues. Germline CDR1 and CDR2: MNHEY and SVGAGI. The ends lost 5 bases at V and 2 bases at J; junction bases unmatched: 8. Clones were read by immunoSEQ multiplex PCR, and TCRdb kept only the in-frame ones, dropping some. This sample has 35,000 to 40,000 clones; around 93% occur once, and the top ten carry roughly 12%. This entry is derived from a study of T cells in tuberculosis. Study-wide findings and caveats: Active tuberculosis patients had shorter CDR3-alpha; the beta difference was nonsignificant. Active tuberculosis TCR-alpha repertoires lay closer to GMM-specific TCRs than IGRA-negative controls, suggesting clonal expansion.

The specimen was PBMCs. This chain links TRBV6-5 with TRBJ2-7; 8 nucleotides align to TRBD1. The TCR was taken from a donor aged 5 to 30 with latent tuberculosis or without tuberculosis infection. Some clones in this sample may be carry-over from other donors' samples. The DNA for the CDR3 is TGTGCCAGCAGTCTACGGACAGGGCTAACCTACGAGCAGTACTTC. Its protein product is CASSLRTGLTYEQYF.